Below, 24 T cell receptor beta chains from the same sample are listed, as sequenced in a study of early T cells in non-severe SARS-CoV-2 infection. One entry per CDR3 protein results from TCRdb running MiXCR on the 5' RACE reads. The sample lists about 79,000 distinct CDR3 sequences, 13% occurring once. The sample was whole blood. The origin of the receptors is an adult who was a healthcare worker with PCR-confirmed SARS-CoV-2 infection or an uninfected control (not recorded which).

The chain combines TRBV5-1 with TRBJ1-2; 8 bases match TRBD1. Trimming took 4 bases from V and 8 from J; bases not matched to a gene: 13. The CDR3 runs 15 residues. The germline V gene has CDR1 SGHRS and CDR2 YFSETQ. CDR3: CASSPPGQGANGYTF. The DNA of the CDR3 is TGCGCCAGCAGCCCGCCCGGACAGGGAGCGAACGGCTACACCTTC.

This clonotype appeared many times. The J gene is TRBJ2-7, the V gene TRBV6-2 or TRBV6-3; either TRBD1 or TRBD2 may supply D (5 bases each). The CDR3 is made up of 14 amino acids. Between the trimmed V and J ends, which lost 1 base and 2 bases, there was a span of 9 bases. Germline CDR1 and CDR2: MNHEY and SVGEGT. CDR3 loop: CASSYWGSTYEQYF. CDR3 coding DNA: TGTGCCAGCAGTTACTGGGGGTCGACCTACGAGCAGTACTTC.

Ten or more counts support this clonotype. The V call is TRBV15, the J call TRBJ2-5, with D possibly matching TRBD1 (6 bases). Trimming removed 1 base from V and 11 bases from J, with 20 bases in between. The CDR3 covers 15 residues. CDR1 LNHNV and CDR2 YYDKDF come from the germline V gene (reference sequence). CDR3 DNA sequence: TGTGCCACCAGCAGAGGGTTCCGGGACACCCAAACGCAGTACTTC. Residues: CATSRGFRDTQTQYF.

The chain is built from TRBV4-1 and TRBJ2-2, with D tentatively TRBD1 (6 bases). This CDR3 region has 20 residues. V lost 2 bases and J 0 bases, leaving 22 bases between the germline ends. CDR1 is MGHRA and CDR2 is YSYEKL in the germline V gene. CDR3 protein: CASSQSRATPHRANTGELFF. The DNA of the CDR3 is TGCGCCAGCAGCCAATCTAGGGCTACACCTCACAGGGCGAACACCGGGGAGCTGTTTTTT.

This clonotype was seen more than once but under ten times. V usage is TRBV2 and J usage is TRBJ2-1; D may correspond to TRBD1 or TRBD2 (5 bases each). Germline V gene data show CDR1 as SNHLY and CDR2 as FYNNEI. Trimming took off 0 bases at V and 12 bases at J, with 18 bases between the two ends. The CDR3 is 15 amino acids. Here the CDR3 DNA reads TGTGCCAGCAGTGAAGCGCTTAGCGAGGGGCCGGGGCAGTTCTTC. Translation: CASSEALSEGPGQFF.

The chain carries TRBV3-2 and TRBJ2-7; TRBD2, the table's D call, was not compared with the DNA. TRBV3-2 is recorded as a pseudogene. The CDR3 has 15 amino acids. This CDR3 is CASSLGVAGHLEQYF. CDR3 in DNA: TGTGCCAGCAGCCTCGGTGTAGCGGGACACCTCGAGCAGTACTTC.

This clonotype was seen repeatedly, ten times or more. The chain is built from TRBV7-2 and TRBJ2-5; tentatively, D is TRBD1 (5 bases). The CDR3 is 15 amino acids. V lost 3 bases and J 5 bases, leaving 16 bases between the germline ends. Germline CDR1 SGHTA, CDR2 FQGNSA. The CDR3 DNA follows: TGTGCCAGCAGCTTTAATAAGGGGCGTTTGGAGACCCAGTACTTC. The encoded protein is CASSFNKGRLETQYF.

The V and J genes are TRBV12-5 and TRBJ2-2; tentatively, D is TRBD1 (5 bases). Germline V gives CDR1 LGHNT, CDR2 FRNRAP. The CDR3 consists of 17 residues. The V end was cut by 0 bases, the J end by 6 bases, with 17 bases between. CDR3 nucleotides: TGTGCTAGTGGTTTGGTAAGGAGACGTATACAGGCCGGGGAGCTGTTTTTT. Amino acids: CASGLVRRRIQAGELFF.

This clonotype was counted a few times. The V call is TRBV20-1, the J call TRBJ1-1, with 9 nucleotides matching TRBD1. Germline CDR1 is DFQATT and CDR2 is SNEGSKA (reference sequence). CDR3 size: 13 residues. With 8 bases clipped from V and 0 bases from J, the junction kept 4 bases outside the gene matches. CDR3 sequence reads: CSKQGALNTEAFF. DNA of the CDR3: TGCAGTAAACAGGGGGCCCTGAACACTGAAGCTTTCTTT.

Many counts were recorded for this clonotype. The chain carries TRBV12-5 and TRBJ2-1; D may be TRBD2 (6 bases). The germline CDR1 and CDR2 sequences are LGHNT and FRNRAP. Trimming pared 1 base from V and 12 bases from J, leaving 22 bases between. The CDR3 contains 16 residues. In DNA form, the CDR3 reads TGTGCTAGTGGTTTGGGCCGGTCGGGGGATGAGGGAAGGCAGTTCTTC. Protein sequence: CASGLGRSGDEGRQFF.

This clonotype showed up many times. The chain is built from TRBV28 and TRBJ2-2, with D unresolved. Trimming took 6 bases from V and 4 from J, leaving 12 bases between them. The germline gives CDR1 MDHEN, CDR2 SYDVKM. The CDR3 spans 14 residues. The CDR3 nucleotides read TGTGCCAGCAGCTTTGCGACTCTCACCGGGGAGCTGTTTTTT. Amino acid sequence: CASSFATLTGELFF.

This clonotype was recorded many times. This chain links TRBV20-1 with TRBJ2-1; unclear D gene. The CDR3 is 15 amino acids. The germline V gene encodes CDR1 DFQATT and CDR2 SNEGSKA (reference sequence). The germline V and J ends were trimmed by 6 bases and 2 bases, with 17 bases remaining between them. DNA for the CDR3: TGCAGTGCCCAAAAGACCAGGAACCCCTACAATGAGCAGTTCTTC. It specifies CSAQKTRNPYNEQFF.

The gene calls are TRBV29-1 and TRBJ2-7; the D gene could be TRBD1 or TRBD2 (6 bases each). CDR1 is SQVTM and CDR2 is ANQGSEA in the germline V gene. V was trimmed by 6 bases and J by 3 bases, leaving 9 bases between them. The CDR3 runs 11 residues. In DNA form, the CDR3 reads TGCAGCGTAGGGGGGAACTACGAGCAGTACTTC. Protein product: CSVGGNYEQYF.

This clonotype was seen a few times. The chain carries TRBV7-9 and TRBJ1-1, with 8 bases fitting TRBD1. The J segment lost 8 bases and the V segment lost 1 base, leaving 0 bases of the junction unmatched. The CDR3 has 12 amino acids. The germline V gene encodes CDR1 SEHNR and CDR2 FQNEAQ (reference sequence). CDR3 in amino acids: CASSLGDREAFF. The CDR3 nucleotides are TGTGCCAGCAGCTTAGGGGACAGGGAAGCTTTCTTT.

In this sample, this clonotype turned up a few times. The genes are TRBV7-8 and TRBJ2-1; 7 bases map to TRBD1. This CDR3 comprises 18 residues. V was pared by 5 bases and J by 5 bases, with 18 bases of the junction left unmatched. The germline V gene has CDR1 SGHVS and CDR2 FQNEAQ. The CDR3 loop reads CASSPIRIPLTGNNEQFF. The DNA of the CDR3 is TGTGCCAGCAGCCCGATCCGAATCCCTTTGACAGGGAACAATGAGCAGTTCTTC.

The chain carries TRBV24-1 and TRBJ2-5, with no clear D. CDR1 is KGHDR, CDR2 SFDVKD, per germline. The V gene lost 0 bases and the J gene lost 2 bases, with 15 bases spanning the gap. The CDR3 has 17 residues. The DNA for the CDR3 is TGTGCCACCAGTGATTTGCGTCTGGGGTTAGGACAAGAGACCCAGTACTTC. This gives the protein CATSDLRLGLGQETQYF.

In DNA, the CDR3 is TGCAGTGCTAGAGATTATCGAGTAGCGGGTCCGTACTTC. Its protein is CSARDYRVAGPYF. The chain joins TRBV20-1 to TRBJ2-7; TRBD2 agrees at 7 bases. V dropped 0 bases and J dropped 12; count of bases not matched to a gene: 11. The CDR3 totals 13 residues. CDR1 is DFQATT and CDR2 is SNEGSKA in the germline V gene (reference sequence).

Ten or more counts support this clonotype. The gene calls are TRBV13 and TRBJ1-4; 10 nucleotides agree with TRBD1. The V and J ends lost 5 bases and 7 bases, in that order; junction bases with no gene match: 7. In germline, CDR1 is PRHDT, CDR2 FYEKMQ (reference sequence). The CDR3 extends over 15 amino acids. The CDR3 nucleotides are TGTGCCAGCAGCACCCGGACAGGGGGGGGTGAAAAACTGTTTTTT. Translation gives CASSTRTGGGEKLFF.

This clonotype was seen many times. The chain is built from TRBV25-1 and TRBJ1-6; a possible D gene is TRBD1 (5 bases). The V gene's germline CDR1 is MGHDK and CDR2 SYGVNS. Trimming stripped 3 bases from V and 5 bases from J, with 5 bases between. The CDR3 is made up of 13 amino acids. The CDR3 bases are TGTGCCAGCAGTGACAGGGATAATTCACCCCTCCACTTT. This codes for CASSDRDNSPLHF. Full variable domain (missing parts from reference TRBV25-1 and TRBJ1-6): EADIYQTPRYLVIGTGKKITLECSQTMGHDKMYWYQQDPGMELHLIHYSYGVNSTEKGDLSSESTVSRIRTEHFPLTLESARPSHTSQYLCASSDRDNSPLHFGNGTRLTVT.

The chain carries TRBV18 and TRBJ1-2, with D hard to call. Germline CDR1 is KGHSH and CDR2 is LQKENI. V was clipped by 2 bases and J by 3 bases, with 7 bases between them. CDR3 length: 13 amino acids. DNA of the CDR3: TGTGCCAGCTCACCAGAGGGATACTATGGCTACACCTTC. Its protein product is CASSPEGYYGYTF.

In this sample, this clonotype turned up many times. The CDR3 loop reads CASSPRGSRGTDTQYF. The CDR3 DNA sequence: TGTGCCAGCTCACCCCGAGGCTCGCGGGGCACAGATACGCAGTATTTT. The chain recombines TRBV18 with TRBJ2-3, with D perhaps TRBD2 (5 bases). The length of the CDR3 is 16 residues. Trimming took 3 bases from V and 1 from J, leaving 14 bases between them. Germline CDR1 reads KGHSH; CDR2 reads LQKENI.

Many counts were recorded for this clonotype. The chain carries TRBV7-3 and TRBJ1-1, with D perhaps TRBD1 (5 bases). There are 15 residues in the CDR3. The germline V and J ends were trimmed by 3 bases and 1 base, with 12 bases remaining between them. Germline CDR1 reads SGHTA; CDR2 reads FQGTGA. The CDR3 here is CASSFSGSGNTEAFF. Written as DNA, the CDR3 is TGTGCCAGCAGCTTCTCAGGGTCGGGGAACACTGAAGCTTTCTTT.

This clonotype was detected a few times. This sequence joins TRBV6-5 and TRBJ1-2; 9 nucleotides agree with TRBD1. The trim removed 4 bases at V and 5 bases at J, leaving 11 bases unmatched. Per germline, CDR1 MNHEY and CDR2 SVGAGI. The CDR3 totals 16 residues. This chain's CDR3 is CASSSNLPGQGYGYTF. The CDR3 DNA sequence: TGTGCCAGCAGTTCCAACCTCCCGGGACAGGGTTATGGCTACACCTTC.

This chain links TRBV2 with TRBJ2-5, with D perhaps assigned TRBD1 or TRBD2 (5 bases each). The V end lost 6 bases, the J end lost 5 bases, and 16 bases lay between the germline ends. Germline CDR1 and CDR2: SNHLY and FYNNEI. There are 14 residues in the CDR3. The CDR3 reads CASSLGAYSETQYF. As DNA, the CDR3 is TGTGCCAGCAGCCTCGGGGCCTATTCGGAGACCCAGTACTTC.